These T cell receptor beta chains were read from a single sample in a study of blood T cell repertoires in COVID-19. Assay: immunoSEQ multiplex PCR; the TCRdb copy retains only in-frame clones and omits some. In the table there are under 45,000 clones, around 85% of which are singletons. The material sequenced was peripheral blood. The receptors originated from a man in his 70s with COVID-19, enrolled during active disease. The CDR3 runs from the conserved cysteine through the conserved F or W. The D gene is left open where the match is weak. Only part of the rows carry a size: once, few, many, or a class if the clone is expanded.

clone size	V gene	D gene	J gene	CDR3 DNA	CDR3 protein
few	TRBV28	TRBD1	TRBJ1-2	TGTGCCAGCAGTAACTCGGACAGGGGCGGCTACACCTTC	CASSNSDRGGYTF
-	TRBV4-1	TRBD1	TRBJ2-7	TGCGCCAGCAGCCGTGAACCCGGACAGGGGGCTTACGAGCAGTACTTC	CASSREPGQGAYEQYF
-	TRBV27	TRBD2	TRBJ2-3	TGTGCCAGCAGTGAATATCTAGCGGGAGGTGAAGATACGCAGTATTTT	CASSEYLAGGEDTQYF
-	TRBV10-1	-	TRBJ1-1	TGCGCCAGCAGTGGACAGAGGAGCACTGAAGCTTTCTTT	CASSGQRSTEAFF
-	TRBV7-9	TRBD1	TRBJ2-2	TGTGCCAGCAGCTTGGGCAGGGGGCAAAGGACCGGGGAGCTGTTTTTT	CASSLGRGQRTGELFF
-	TRBV7-2	TRBD1	TRBJ1-2	TGTGCCAGCAGCTTAGGCAGGGGGAATGGCTACACCTTC	CASSLGRGNGYTF
-	TRBV12-5	-	TRBJ2-5	TGTGCTAGTGGTCCTGGGCCCGTCGAGACCCAGTACTTC	CASGPGPVETQYF
few	TRBV7-2	TRBD1	TRBJ1-1	TGTGCCAGCGGGGTACAGGGGGCGAACACTGAAGCTTTCTTT	CASGVQGANTEAFF
-	TRBV28	-	TRBJ1-2	TGTGCCAGCACGCAGGCGCTTGCTAACTATGGCTACACCTTC	CASTQALANYGYTF
-	TRBV6-2/TRBV6-3	-	TRBJ1-3	TGTGCCAGCAACCCGTCCACTGGAAACACCATATATTTT	CASNPSTGNTIYF
-	TRBV7-2	TRBD2	TRBJ2-1	TGTGCCAGGGGGGGGAGCGGAGCCTACAATGAGCAGTTCTTC	CARGGSGAYNEQFF
-	TRBV30	-	TRBJ1-1	TGTGCCTGGAGTGGAACCCGATCGGGGAGCACTGAAGCTTTCTTT	CAWSGTRSGSTEAFF
-	TRBV24-1	-	TRBJ2-4	TGTGCCACCAGTGACCGTGGATCCGGGCAGGGCAAAAACATTCAGTACTTC	CATSDRGSGQGKNIQYF
-	TRBV6-6	TRBD2	TRBJ2-3	TGTGCCAGCAGGGGGACTAGCGGACTCAGCACAGATACGCAGTATTTT	CASRGTSGLSTDTQYF
-	TRBV5-8	TRBD1	TRBJ1-2	TGTGCCAGCAGCTTGACGACAGGGACCCAAAACTATGGCTACACCTTC	CASSLTTGTQNYGYTF
-	TRBV10-3	-	TRBJ1-1	TGTGCCAGCGGGCTTGGAGGGTTTGAGGGGAACACTGAAGCTTTCTTT	CASGLGGFEGNTEAFF
-	TRBV5-1	-	TRBJ1-2	TGCGCCAGCAGCCAAGGATCAGGGGTCTATGGCTACACCTTC	CASSQGSGVYGYTF
-	TRBV5-1	TRBD2	TRBJ2-1	TGCGCCAGCAGCCCCCGGGGGGGAGGGCGAAATGAGCAGTTCTTC	CASSPRGGGRNEQFF
-	TRBV30	-	TRBJ1-1	TGTGCCTGGAGCCTAACCAACACTGAAGCTTTCTTT	CAWSLTNTEAFF
few	TRBV9	TRBD1	TRBJ1-1	TGTGCCAGCAGCGCGGGACAGAGGAACACTGAAGCTTTCTTT	CASSAGQRNTEAFF
-	TRBV2	-	TRBJ1-2	TGTGCCAGCAGTGAAGCACAGGCCACCGACTATGGCTACACCTTC	CASSEAQATDYGYTF
-	TRBV6-9	-	TRBJ2-1	TGTGCCAGCACTCACTCTAACAATGAGCAGTTCTTC	CASTHSNNEQFF
-	TRBV7-2	-	TRBJ2-2	TGTGCCAGCACTCCTCTTCCGAGCGGGGAGCTGTTTTTT	CASTPLPSGELFF
-	TRBV28	-	TRBJ1-1	TGTGCCAGCAGTTTAGGTCCAGGTGGTGAAGCTTTCTTT	CASSLGPGGEAFF
-	TRBV28	-	TRBJ2-1	TGTGCCAGCAAGGATGGGCAGACCTACAATGAGCAGTTCTTC	CASKDGQTYNEQFF
-	TRBV2	TRBD1	TRBJ1-4	TGTGCCAGCAGTGAAAACAGGGGTTTCGAAAAACTGTTTTTT	CASSENRGFEKLFF
-	TRBV28	-	TRBJ1-5	TGTGCCAGCAGCCTATACAGGGAAATCGGCAATCAGCCCCAGCATTTT	CASSLYREIGNQPQHF
-	TRBV30	TRBD1	TRBJ2-3	TGTGCCCGAGAGGGGGCCGGAGCCACAGATACGCAGTATTTT	CAREGAGATDTQYF
-	TRBV5-1	TRBD2	TRBJ2-7	TGCGCCAGCAGCAGCCAGGCGGGAGGTTCCTACGAGCAGTACTTC	CASSSQAGGSYEQYF